This TCR beta chain is drawn from a study of molecular identifiers for immune sequencing clone quantification. TCRdb re-called the PCR reads with MiXCR, one entry per CDR3 protein. This table has over 100,000 distinct CDR3 sequences, around 30% appearing once. This clonotype was observed a few times. CDR3 size: 14 residues. V lost 7 bases and J lost 2; bases outside the gene matches: 7. CDR1 and CDR2 from the germline V gene are SEHNR and FQNEAQ (reference sequence). The sample taken for sequencing was naive CD8+ T cells from blood, with Jurkat cell RNA spiked in. Sample subset: FACS-sorted CD8+CD4-CCR7+CD45RA+ naive T cells. This chain links TRBV7-9 with TRBJ2-5; 7 bases fit TRBD1. The clonotype originates from a human donor in good health. Some libraries in this study had Jurkat cell RNA spiked in. CDR3 coding DNA: TGTGCCAGCACCGTACAGGGGCTTCAAGAGACCCAGTACTTC. Its translation is CASTVQGLQETQYF.